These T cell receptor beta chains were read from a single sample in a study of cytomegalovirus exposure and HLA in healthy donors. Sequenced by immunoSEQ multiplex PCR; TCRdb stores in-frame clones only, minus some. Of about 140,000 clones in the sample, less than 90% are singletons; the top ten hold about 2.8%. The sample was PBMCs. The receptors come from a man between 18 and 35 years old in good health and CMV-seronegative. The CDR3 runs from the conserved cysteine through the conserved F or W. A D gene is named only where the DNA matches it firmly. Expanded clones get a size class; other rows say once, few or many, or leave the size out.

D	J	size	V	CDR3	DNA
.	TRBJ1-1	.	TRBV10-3	CAISESGGRNTEAFF	TGTGCCATCAGTGAGTCGGGAGGCAGGAACACTGAAGCTTTCTTT
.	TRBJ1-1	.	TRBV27	CASSFRGGGFTEAFF	TGTGCCAGCAGTTTTCGGGGAGGGGGGTTCACTGAAGCTTTCTTT
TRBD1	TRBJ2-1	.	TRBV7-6	CASSPTDRAGGQFF	TGTGCCAGCAGCCCTACTGACAGAGCAGGGGGGCAGTTCTTC
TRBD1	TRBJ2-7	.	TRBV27	CASKPGQSIYEQYF	TGTGCCAGTAAACCGGGACAGAGTATCTACGAGCAGTACTTC
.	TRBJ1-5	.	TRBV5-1	CASSLDGEMVQPQHF	TGCGCCAGCAGCCTGGACGGGGAGATGGTTCAGCCCCAGCATTTT
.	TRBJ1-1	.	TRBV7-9	CASSLGAGNTEAFF	TGTGCCAGCAGCTTGGGGGCAGGGAACACTGAAGCTTTCTTT
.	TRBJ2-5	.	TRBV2	CASNQGYETQYF	TGTGCCAGCAACCAGGGGTACGAGACCCAGTACTTC
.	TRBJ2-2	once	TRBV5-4	CASSLARLGNTGELFF	TGTGCCAGCAGCTTGGCCCGGCTAGGGAACACCGGGGAGCTGTTTTTT
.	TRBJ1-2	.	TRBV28	CASSVDRTNYGYTF	TGTGCCAGCAGTGTAGACAGGACCAACTATGGCTACACCTTC
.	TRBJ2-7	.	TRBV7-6	CASSLEQGNYEQYF	TGTGCCAGCAGCTTAGAGCAGGGAAACTACGAGCAGTACTTC
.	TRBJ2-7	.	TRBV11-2	CASSLNSNDYEQYF	TGTGCCAGCAGCTTAAATTCTAACGACTACGAGCAGTACTTC
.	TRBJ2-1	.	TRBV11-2	CASSLMESSYNEQFF	TGTGCCAGCAGCTTAATGGAGAGCTCCTACAATGAGCAGTTCTTC
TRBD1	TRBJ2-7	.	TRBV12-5	CASGFDRDEQYF	TGTGCTAGTGGTTTCGACAGGGACGAGCAGTACTTC
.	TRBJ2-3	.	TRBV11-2	CASSSLSGTAAAHQYF	TGTGCCAGCAGCTCCCTTTCCGGGACTGCCGCGGCCCATCAGTATTTT
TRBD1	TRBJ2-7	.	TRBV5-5	CASSLGQGAIGEQYF	TGTGCCAGCAGCCTAGGACAGGGGGCAATCGGCGAGCAGTACTTC
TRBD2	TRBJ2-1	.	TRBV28	CASSFIEAGDWEQFF	TGTGCCAGCAGTTTTATCGAGGCGGGAGACTGGGAGCAGTTCTTC
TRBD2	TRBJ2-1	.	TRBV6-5	CASSSLAGGSYNEQFF	TGTGCCAGCAGTTCCCTAGCGGGAGGGTCTTACAATGAGCAGTTCTTC
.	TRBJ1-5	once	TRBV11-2	CASSSGVGQSNQPQHF	TGTGCCAGCAGCTCGGGCGTAGGACAGAGCAATCAGCCCCAGCATTTT
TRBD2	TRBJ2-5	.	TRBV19	CASSDSGRAHLGETQYF	TGTGCCAGTAGTGATAGCGGGAGGGCCCACTTGGGAGAGACCCAGTACTTC
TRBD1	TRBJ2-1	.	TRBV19	CASSPLDRGRDEQFF	TGTGCCAGTAGCCCACTCGACAGGGGGCGGGATGAGCAGTTCTTC
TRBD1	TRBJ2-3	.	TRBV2	CASSPGTVTDTQYF	TGTGCCAGCAGCCCCGGGACAGTCACAGATACGCAGTATTTT
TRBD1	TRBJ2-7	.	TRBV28	CASSPVGRGQSYEQYF	TGTGCCAGCAGTCCCGTCGGCAGGGGGCAGTCCTACGAGCAGTACTTC
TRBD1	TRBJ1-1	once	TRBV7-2	CASSPWDRGPTEAFF	TGTGCCAGCAGCCCCTGGGACAGGGGGCCTACTGAAGCTTTCTTT
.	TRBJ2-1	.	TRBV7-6	CASTRGGGEQFF	TGTGCCAGCACCCGGGGAGGCGGTGAGCAGTTCTTC
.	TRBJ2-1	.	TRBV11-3	CASSLWPADPQFF	TGTGCCAGCAGCCTATGGCCCGCGGATCCTCAGTTCTTC
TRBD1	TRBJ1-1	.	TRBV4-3	CASSQIWTGNTEAFF	TGCGCCAGCAGCCAAATATGGACAGGGAACACTGAAGCTTTCTTT
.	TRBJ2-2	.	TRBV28	CASSLTGSGTGELFF	TGTGCCAGCAGTTTAACCGGTTCGGGAACCGGGGAGCTGTTTTTT
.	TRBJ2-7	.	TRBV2	CASSRQGGEQYF	TGTGCCAGCAGCCGGCAGGGCGGCGAGCAGTACTTC
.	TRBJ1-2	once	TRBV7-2	CASSLAYRANYGYTF	TGTGCCAGCAGCTTAGCCTACAGGGCTAACTATGGCTACACCTTC
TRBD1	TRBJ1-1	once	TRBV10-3	CAISDRGQGDTEAFF	TGTGCCATCAGTGACAGGGGGCAAGGGGACACTGAAGCTTTCTTT
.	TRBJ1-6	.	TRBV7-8	CASSVNPVVSYNSPLHF	TGTGCCAGCAGCGTCAATCCGGTGGTCTCCTATAATTCACCCCTCCACTTT
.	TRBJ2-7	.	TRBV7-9	CASSWPGHLDSNSYEQYF	TGTGCCAGCAGCTGGCCGGGACATCTGGACAGTAACTCCTACGAGCAGTACTTC